These 22 T cell receptor beta chains were sequenced from one sample in a study of CD8 T cells in ankylosing spondylitis. Notes on the study in general: Roughly eight highly homologous variants made up a TCR beta motif that seemed to typify ankylosing spondylitis blood.

TCRdb recomputed calls from the 5' RACE reads with MiXCR, one row per CDR3 protein. Counted here are approximately 500,000 distinct CDR3 sequences, more than 9.5% occurring once; the ten biggest clones make up around 7%. Their target antigens are unknown. Sequencing was carried out using blood, either unsorted or a sorted T cell fraction (not recorded which). The receptors here all came from a male donor with ankylosing spondylitis.

Only a few counts were recorded for this clonotype. V and J are TRBV2 and TRBJ1-5; D not resolved. This CDR3 spans 14 amino acids. With 3 bases removed from V and 9 bases from J, the gap between germline ends came to 15 bases. Germline CDR1 and CDR2: SNHLY and FYNNEI. The chain's CDR3 is CASSDSPLRTPQHF. DNA for the CDR3: TGTGCCAGCAGTGATAGCCCTCTTCGTACGCCCCAGCATTTT.

This clonotype was seen more than once but under ten times. The J gene is TRBJ2-5, the V gene TRBV21-1; whether TRBD1, the table's D call, matches the DNA was not checked. TRBV21-1 is a documented pseudogene. This CDR3 comprises 16 residues. CDR3 sequence: CASPPWGEGKEETQYF. CDR3 coding DNA: TGTGCCAGCCCCCCGTGGGGGGAAGGGAAGGAAGAGACCCAGTACTTC.

With regard to this clonotype: A single base separates this from a much larger clone, so it may be a read error. This chain links TRBV15 with TRBJ2-7; weak D call: TRBD1 (6 bases). The CDR3 contains 14 residues. Germline loops: CDR1 LNHNV, CDR2 YYDKDF (reference sequence). CDR3 in amino acids: CATSREGHSYGQYV. For the CDR3, the DNA is TGTGCCACCAGCAGAGAGGGACACAGTTACGGGCAGTACGTC.

V is TRBV20-1 and J is TRBJ1-5; 12 nucleotides line up with TRBD1. V was clipped by 3 bases and J by 5 bases; unmatched bases: 5. Germline loops: CDR1 DFQATT, CDR2 SNEGSKA (reference sequence). The CDR3 runs to 15 residues. This CDR3 reads CSARAGTGGHQPQHF. Written as DNA, the CDR3 is TGCAGTGCTAGGGCCGGGACAGGGGGCCATCAGCCCCAGCATTTT.

This chain uses TRBV11-1 with TRBJ2-6, with TRBD1 matching 9 bases. The V gene's germline CDR1 is SGHAT and CDR2 FQDESV (reference sequence). This CDR3 contains 19 residues. The V segment lost 4 bases and the J segment 4 bases; nucleotides outside the gene matches: 14. The CDR3 sequence: CASSSPGQGKLTGANVLTF. The CDR3 DNA reads as TGTGCCAGCAGCTCCCCCGGACAGGGGAAGTTAACAGGGGCCAACGTCCTGACTTTC.

This clonotype has more than one count but fewer than ten. The V gene is TRBV7-9, the J gene TRBJ1-2; the match to TRBD1 covers 9 bases. CDR1 and CDR2 from the germline V gene are SEHNR and FQNEAQ (reference sequence). The CDR3 contains 16 residues. Trimming took 3 bases from V and 8 from J; bases not matched to a gene: 13. The DNA for the CDR3 is TGTGCCAGCAGCTTCGATAACAGGGGGCCGGCCATAGGCTACACCTTC. Residues: CASSFDNRGPAIGYTF.

The chain uses TRBV20-1 and TRBJ1-1; maybe TRBD1 (5 bases). The CDR3 contains 15 residues. Germline CDR1 is DFQATT and CDR2 is SNEGSKA (reference sequence). V shed 1 base and J shed 0 bases, with 12 bases lying between them. In DNA form, the CDR3 reads TGCAGTGCTAGAGTGGGGCGGCCCATGAACACTGAAGCTTTCTTT. Translation gives CSARVGRPMNTEAFF.

This clonotype was counted many times. The CDR3 nucleotides read TGTGCCAGCAGCTTAGATCTCGGGGGAGGCACAGATACGCAGTATTTT. Amino acids: CASSLDLGGGTDTQYF. This chain connects TRBV11-2 to TRBJ2-3; weak D call: TRBD2 (6 bases). Deletions cut 0 bases from V and 1 base from J, with 11 bases between. The CDR3 runs 16 residues. Germline CDR1 SGHAT, CDR2 FQNNGV.

This clonotype was detected a few times. The J gene is TRBJ2-1, the V gene TRBV20-1; TRBD2 might be the D (5 bases). Germline CDR1 reads DFQATT; CDR2 reads SNEGSKA (reference sequence). The CDR3 consists of 14 residues. Trimming stripped 2 bases from V and 1 base from J, with 9 bases between. CDR3 protein: CSARLLVSYNEQFF. CDR3 coding DNA: TGCAGTGCTAGACTACTAGTTTCCTACAATGAGCAGTTCTTC.

V usage is TRBV20-1 and J usage is TRBJ2-3; no reliable D call. This CDR3 comprises 13 residues. Germline V gene lookup returns CDR1 DFQATT and CDR2 SNEGSKA (reference sequence). Trimming pared 2 bases from V and 1 base from J, leaving 7 bases between. The CDR3 DNA sequence: TGCAGTGCTAGAATGGCTGGCACAGATACGCAGTATTTT. This encodes CSARMAGTDTQYF.

This clonotype was observed a few times. This chain links TRBV11-2 with TRBJ1-6; TRBD1 might be the D (5 bases). The V and J ends lost 6 bases and 4 bases respectively, with 10 bases between them. The CDR3 contains 14 residues. Germline CDR1 is SGHAT and CDR2 is FQNNGV. The CDR3 protein is CASRLDNYNSPLHF. The CDR3 nucleotides are TGTGCCAGCAGACTGGACAATTATAATTCACCCCTCCACTTT.

A note on this clonotype: One end of the junction fails to match germline, which may point to a read error. The rearrangement links TRBV20-1 to TRBJ2-1; the match to TRBD2 covers 12 bases. This CDR3 contains 15 residues. Germline-derived CDR1 and CDR2 are DFQATT and SNEGSKA (reference sequence). CDR3 sequence (DNA): TGCTGTGCTACAAGGGGACTAGCGGGCGGCCTCAAACAGTTCTTC. It codes for CCATRGLAGGLKQFF.

J is TRBJ1-5 and V is TRBV18; 8 nucleotides align to TRBD1. V was clipped by 6 bases and J by 2 bases; unmatched bases: 6. CDR1 and CDR2 from the germline V gene are KGHSH and LQKENI. The length of the CDR3 is 15 residues. Here the CDR3 DNA reads TGTGCCAGCTCGGAGACAGGGGTGGGCAATCAGCCCCAGCATTTT. It translates to CASSETGVGNQPQHF. The variable domain in full, completed from reference TRBV18 and TRBJ1-5, reads NAGVMQNPRHLVRRRGQEARLRCSPMKGHSHVYWYRQLPEEGLKFMVYLQKENIIDESGMPKERFSAEFPKEGPSILRIQQVVRGDSAAYFCASSETGVGNQPQHFGDGTRLSIL.

The CDR3 is CACTPGTPYNEQFF. The CDR3 coding sequence is TGTGCCTGTACCCCCGGGACACCCTACAATGAGCAGTTCTTC. This chain connects TRBV30 to TRBJ2-1; weak D call: TRBD1 (6 bases). The germline V and J ends were trimmed by 6 bases and 2 bases, with 14 bases remaining between them. The CDR3 totals 14 residues. Germline V gives CDR1 GTSNPN, CDR2 SVGIG (reference sequence).

This clonotype was observed a handful of times. The rearrangement joins TRBV20-1 to TRBJ2-5, with D maybe TRBD1 (6 bases). The germline gives CDR1 DFQATT, CDR2 SNEGSKA (reference sequence). V dropped 4 bases and J dropped 2 bases, with 17 bases sitting between them. This CDR3 comprises 15 residues. The CDR3 DNA is TGCAGTGCTAACTCCCCGACAGGACGGCAAGAGACCCAGTACTTC. The encoded protein is CSANSPTGRQETQYF.

The V gene is TRBV5-1, the J gene TRBJ1-5; D perhaps matches TRBD1 (5 bases). CDR1 and CDR2 (germline): SGHRS, YFSETQ. V was pared by 4 bases and J by 0 bases, with 11 bases between. This CDR3 contains 15 residues. The CDR3 nucleotides are TGCGCCAGCAGCCTAGACAGTGCTAGCAATCAGCCCCAGCATTTT. Residues: CASSLDSASNQPQHF.

The chain carries TRBV4-2 and TRBJ2-3; D unresolved. CDR1 LGHNA and CDR2 YNFKEQ come from the germline V gene. With 0 bases removed from V and 4 bases from J, the gap between germline ends came to 8 bases. The CDR3 is 14 amino acids. The DNA of the CDR3 is TGTGCCAGCAGCCAAGATCGGCCGGCAGATACGCAGTATTTT. It is translated as CASSQDRPADTQYF.

This clonotype occurred a few times. The chain links TRBV5-1 to TRBJ2-5, with D hard to call. V gave up 4 bases and J gave up 4 bases, with 23 bases separating them. CDR1 and CDR2 from the germline V gene are SGHRS and YFSETQ. This CDR3 has 17 amino acids. For the CDR3, the DNA is TGCGCCAGCAGCACCCGCCCGAATAGCAAAGACCTAGAGACCCAGTACTTC. Residues: CASSTRPNSKDLETQYF.

The chain links TRBV20-1 to TRBJ2-1; possibly TRBD2 for D (6 bases). Germline lookup yields CDR1 DFQATT and CDR2 SNEGSKA (reference sequence). There are 21 residues in the CDR3. Trimming removed 1 base at V and 2 bases at J, with 30 bases between. CDR3 loop: CSARVDSWVRVLAATYNEQFF. In DNA form, the CDR3 reads TGCAGTGCTAGAGTCGACTCCTGGGTGAGGGTATTAGCGGCAACCTACAATGAGCAGTTCTTC.

This clonotype was picked up a small number of times. This chain joins TRBV29-1 and TRBJ2-1; maybe TRBD2 (5 bases). CDR1 SQVTM and CDR2 ANQGSEA come from the germline V gene. Trimming stripped 3 bases from V and 1 base from J, with 13 bases between. CDR3 length: 15 amino acids. This CDR3 reads CSVDKTGSSYNEQFF. DNA of the CDR3: TGCAGCGTTGATAAAACGGGAAGTTCCTACAATGAGCAGTTCTTC.

A few counts support this clonotype. The CDR3 spells CSARDMIDEKLFF. The CDR3 region has the DNA TGCAGTGCTAGAGATATGATAGATGAAAAACTGTTTTTT. V gene TRBV20-1 combines with J gene TRBJ1-4; D is ambiguous. Germline-derived CDR1 and CDR2 are DFQATT and SNEGSKA (reference sequence). The CDR3 loop spans 13 amino acids. Trimming took 0 bases from V and 6 from J, leaving 8 bases between them.

J is TRBJ2-1 and V is TRBV20-1; 11 bases agree with TRBD2. The V gene's germline CDR1 is DFQATT and CDR2 SNEGSKA (reference sequence). This CDR3 is built from 16 residues. Trimming at V came to 1 base and at J to 8 bases, leaving 10 bases not matched to a gene. The CDR3 region has the DNA TGCAGTGCTAGAGGAATAGCGGGAGGGCCTTTATATGAGCAGTTCTTC. Residues: CSARGIAGGPLYEQFF.